The T cell receptor (beta chain) under discussion was sequenced for a study of blood T cell repertoires in COVID-19. The overall study: Acute-phase and convalescent COVID-19 samples originated in the United States, Italy and Spain.

Authors' analysis steps: How many nucleated cells were present was estimated from reference gene primer amplification. Clones were sequenced by immunoSEQ multiplex PCR, and TCRdb holds only the in-frame ones, with some missing. V and J calls and clone size come straight from that table; D and trimming were deduced from the DNA. The table includes 190,000 or so clones, about 80% detected once. Trimming shortened V by 3 bases and J by 2 bases, and 4 bases separated the two germline ends. The CDR3 is 12 residues long. The germline gives CDR1 SGHVS, CDR2 FNYEAQ. This receptor was identified in a human donor with acute or convalescent COVID-19. The donor label of this sample is uncertain. Sequenced: peripheral blood. The chain joins TRBV7-6 to TRBJ2-5; D uncertain. The CDR3 region has the DNA TGTGCCAGCAGCTTCGGGCAAGAGACCCAGTACTTC. Translation gives CASSFGQETQYF.